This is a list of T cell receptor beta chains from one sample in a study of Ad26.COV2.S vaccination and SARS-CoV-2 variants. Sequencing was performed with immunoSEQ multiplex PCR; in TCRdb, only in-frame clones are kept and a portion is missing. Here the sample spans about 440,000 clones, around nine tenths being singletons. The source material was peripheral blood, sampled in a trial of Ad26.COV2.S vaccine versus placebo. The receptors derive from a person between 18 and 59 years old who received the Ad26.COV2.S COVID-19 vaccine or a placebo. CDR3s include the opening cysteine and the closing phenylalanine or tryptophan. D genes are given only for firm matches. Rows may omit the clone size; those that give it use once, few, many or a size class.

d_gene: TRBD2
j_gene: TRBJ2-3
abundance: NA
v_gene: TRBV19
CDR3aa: CASRELAGADTQYF
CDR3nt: TGTGCCAGTAGGGAACTAGCGGGAGCAGATACGCAGTATTTT

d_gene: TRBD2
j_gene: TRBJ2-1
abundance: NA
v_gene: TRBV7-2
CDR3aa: CASSLAPGLAGEQFF
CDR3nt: TGTGCCAGCAGCTTAGCCCCGGGACTAGCGGGAGAGCAGTTCTTC

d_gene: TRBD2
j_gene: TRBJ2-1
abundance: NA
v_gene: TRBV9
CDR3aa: CASSAAGAPINEQFF
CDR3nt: TGTGCCAGCAGCGCAGCGGGAGCTCCCATCAATGAGCAGTTCTTC

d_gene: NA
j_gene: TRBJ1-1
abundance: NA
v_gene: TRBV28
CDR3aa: CASSTIGEAFF
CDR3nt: TGTGCCAGCAGTACCATAGGTGAAGCTTTCTTT

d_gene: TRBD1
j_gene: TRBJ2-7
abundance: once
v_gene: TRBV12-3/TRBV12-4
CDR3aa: CASSSGGSYEQYF
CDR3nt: TGTGCCAGCAGCTCAGGGGGCTCCTACGAGCAGTACTTC

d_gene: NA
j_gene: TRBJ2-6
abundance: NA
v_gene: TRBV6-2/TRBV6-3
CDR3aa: CASSYVRGWQPIGANVLTF
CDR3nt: TGTGCCAGCAGTTATGTTCGGGGCTGGCAGCCGATAGGGGCCAACGTCCTGACTTTC

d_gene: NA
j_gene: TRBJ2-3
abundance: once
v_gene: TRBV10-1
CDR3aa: CASSEQRALTDTQYF
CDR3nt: TGCGCCAGCAGTGAGCAGCGGGCCCTCACAGATACGCAGTATTTT

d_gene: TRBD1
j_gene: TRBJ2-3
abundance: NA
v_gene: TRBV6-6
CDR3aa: CASSPRTGGFGTDTQYF
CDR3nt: TGTGCCAGCAGTCCGCGGACAGGGGGCTTTGGCACAGATACGCAGTATTTT

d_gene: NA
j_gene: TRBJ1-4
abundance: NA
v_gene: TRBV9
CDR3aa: CASSRGDNEKLFF
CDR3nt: TGTGCCAGCAGCCGGGGCGATAATGAAAAACTGTTTTTT

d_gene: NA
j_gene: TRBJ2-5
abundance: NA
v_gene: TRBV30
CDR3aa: CAWSLIGEETQYF
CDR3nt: TGTGCCTGGAGTCTCATAGGTGAGGAGACCCAGTACTTC

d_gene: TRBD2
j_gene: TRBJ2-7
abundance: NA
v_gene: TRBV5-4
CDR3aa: CASSLETSGSYEQYF
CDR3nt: TGTGCCAGCAGCTTGGAGACTAGCGGGAGCTACGAGCAGTACTTC

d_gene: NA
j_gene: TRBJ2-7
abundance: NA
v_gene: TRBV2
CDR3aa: CASSAIYEQYF
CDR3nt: TGTGCCAGCAGTGCGATCTACGAGCAGTACTTC

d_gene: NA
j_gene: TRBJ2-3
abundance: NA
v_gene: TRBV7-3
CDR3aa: CASSLPTADTQYF
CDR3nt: TGTGCCAGCAGCCTACCAACCGCAGATACGCAGTATTTT

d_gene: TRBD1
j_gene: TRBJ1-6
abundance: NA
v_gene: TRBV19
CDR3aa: CASSLDRVSSPLHF
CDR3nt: TGTGCCAGTAGCCTCGACAGGGTGTCTTCACCCCTCCACTTT

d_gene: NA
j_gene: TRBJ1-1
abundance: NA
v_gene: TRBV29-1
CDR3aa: CSVAIGGGNTEAFF
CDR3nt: TGCAGCGTTGCCATAGGGGGTGGGAACACTGAAGCTTTCTTT

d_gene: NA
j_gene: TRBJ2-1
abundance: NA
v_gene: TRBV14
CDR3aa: CASSPTVTSQFF
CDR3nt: TGTGCCAGCAGCCCGACAGTAACATCTCAGTTCTTC

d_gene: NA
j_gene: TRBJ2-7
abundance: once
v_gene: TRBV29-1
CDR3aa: CSVEARPDSYEQYF
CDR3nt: TGCAGCGTTGAAGCCCGACCGGATTCCTACGAGCAGTACTTC

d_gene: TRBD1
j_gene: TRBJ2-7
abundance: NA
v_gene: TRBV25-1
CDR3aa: CASAGDRVYEQYF
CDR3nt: TGTGCCAGCGCCGGTGACAGGGTCTACGAGCAGTACTTC

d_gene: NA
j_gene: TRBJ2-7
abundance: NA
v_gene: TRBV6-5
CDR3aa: CASIQASSYEQYF
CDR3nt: TGTGCCAGCATACAGGCCAGCTCCTACGAGCAGTACTTC

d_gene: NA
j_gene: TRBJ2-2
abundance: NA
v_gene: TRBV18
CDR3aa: CASSRQDTGELFF
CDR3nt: TGTGCCAGCTCACGACAGGACACCGGGGAGCTGTTTTTT

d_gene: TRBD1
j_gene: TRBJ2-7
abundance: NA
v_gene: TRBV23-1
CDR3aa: CASSPNAGTVLSGSYEQYF
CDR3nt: TGCGCCAGCAGTCCCAACGCCGGGACAGTTCTCTCGGGCTCCTACGAGCAGTACTTC

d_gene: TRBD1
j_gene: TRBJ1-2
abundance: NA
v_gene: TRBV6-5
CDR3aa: CASQRDRGYYGYTF
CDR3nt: TGTGCCAGTCAGAGGGACAGGGGTTACTATGGCTACACCTTC

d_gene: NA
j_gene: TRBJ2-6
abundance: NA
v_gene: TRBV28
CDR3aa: CASKKELSGANVLTF
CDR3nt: TGTGCCAGCAAGAAGGAGCTCTCTGGGGCCAACGTCCTGACTTTC

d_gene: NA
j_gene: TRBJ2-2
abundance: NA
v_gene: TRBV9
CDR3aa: CASSRETTNTGELFF
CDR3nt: TGTGCCAGCAGCCGCGAGACCACGAACACCGGGGAGCTGTTTTTT

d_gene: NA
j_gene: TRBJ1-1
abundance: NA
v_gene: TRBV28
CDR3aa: CASSWGISTEAFF
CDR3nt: TGTGCCAGCAGTTGGGGGATCTCCACTGAAGCTTTCTTT

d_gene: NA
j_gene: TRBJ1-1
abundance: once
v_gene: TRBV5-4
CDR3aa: CASRTQDTEAFF
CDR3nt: TGTGCCAGCAGAACCCAGGACACTGAAGCTTTCTTT

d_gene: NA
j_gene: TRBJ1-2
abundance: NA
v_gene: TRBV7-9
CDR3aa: CASSQEGLAANYGYTF
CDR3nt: TGTGCCAGCAGCCAGGAGGGGCTCGCGGCTAACTATGGCTACACCTTC

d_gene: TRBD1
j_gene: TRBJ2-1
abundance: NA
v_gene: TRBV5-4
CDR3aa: CASSLGRQGWNEQFF
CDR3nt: TGTGCCAGCAGCTTGGGTCGACAGGGGTGGAATGAGCAGTTCTTC

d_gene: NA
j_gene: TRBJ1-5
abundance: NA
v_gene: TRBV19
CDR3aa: CASRPGVNQPQHF
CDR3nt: TGTGCCTCACGGCCAGGGGTCAATCAGCCCCAGCATTTT

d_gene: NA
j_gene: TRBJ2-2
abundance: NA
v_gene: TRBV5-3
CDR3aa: CARSLGQGRTGELFF
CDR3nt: TGTGCCAGAAGCTTGGGGCAGGGGAGGACCGGGGAGCTGTTTTTT

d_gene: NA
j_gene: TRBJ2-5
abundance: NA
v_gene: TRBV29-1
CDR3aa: CSVAETVTETQYF
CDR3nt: TGCAGCGTAGCCGAGACAGTCACGGAGACCCAGTACTTC

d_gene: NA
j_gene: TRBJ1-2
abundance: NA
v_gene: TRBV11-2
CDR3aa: CASSLGGKNYGYTF
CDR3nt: TGTGCCAGCAGCTTAGGTGGGAAAAACTATGGCTACACCTTC

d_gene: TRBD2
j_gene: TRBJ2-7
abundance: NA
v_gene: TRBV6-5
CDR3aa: CASSYARGDGVF
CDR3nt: TGTGCCAGCAGTTACGCGCGGGGGGACGGGGTGTTC

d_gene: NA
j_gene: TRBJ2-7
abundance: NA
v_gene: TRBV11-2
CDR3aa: CASSLAPSASYEQYF
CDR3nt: TGTGCCAGCAGCTTAGCTCCCTCCGCCTCCTACGAGCAGTACTTC

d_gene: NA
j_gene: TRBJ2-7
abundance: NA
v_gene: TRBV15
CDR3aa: CATSRDQGVREQYF
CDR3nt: TGTGCCACCAGCAGAGATCAGGGTGTTAGGGAGCAGTACTTC

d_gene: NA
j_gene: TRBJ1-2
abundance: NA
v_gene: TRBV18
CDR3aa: CASSPLQWYGYTF
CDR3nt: TGTGCCAGCTCACCTCTGCAATGGTATGGCTACACCTTC

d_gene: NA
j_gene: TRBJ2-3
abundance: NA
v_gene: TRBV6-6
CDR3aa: CASSPHGADTQYF
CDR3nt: TGTGCCAGCAGTCCCCATGGGGCGGATACGCAGTATTTT